Listed below are T cell receptor beta chains from one sample, sequenced in a study of blood T cell repertoires in COVID-19. Repertoires were generated with immunoSEQ multiplex PCR, while TCRdb's copy carries only in-frame clones and drops some. The data hold hundreds of thousands of clones, with 80% to 90% observed a single time. Sample: peripheral blood. Every receptor here comes from a woman aged 25 to 45 with COVID-19, enrolled during active disease. The CDR3 runs from the conserved cysteine through the conserved F or W. D genes are given only for firm matches. Not all rows give a size; the values are once, few, many and, for expanded clones, a class.

- TRBJ1-1 TRBV5-6 few CASSSSGNTEAFF TGTGCCAGCAGCTCGTCCGGGAACACTGAAGCTTTCTTT
TRBD1 TRBJ2-6 TRBV3-1/TRBV3-2 - CASSLGTGLANVLTF TGTGCCAGCAGCCTTGGGACAGGGCTAGCCAACGTCCTGACTTTC
TRBD1 TRBJ1-6 TRBV19 - CASSQGVLSSPLHF TGTGCCAGTTCACAGGGGGTTTTGAGTTCACCCCTCCACTTT
- TRBJ2-3 TRBV6-4 - CASSDLAGRDTQYF TGTGCCAGCAGTGACTTGGCGGGGAGGGATACGCAGTATTTT
- TRBJ2-7 TRBV19 - CASSIARAVGEQYF TGTGCCAGTAGTATAGCCAGGGCCGTAGGCGAGCAGTACTTC
TRBD2 TRBJ2-3 TRBV5-1 - CASSLRSTSGSSDTQYF TGCGCCAGCAGCTTACGTTCGACTAGCGGGAGCTCAGATACGCAGTATTTT
TRBD2 TRBJ2-5 TRBV4-3 - CASSQGGGREETQYF TGCGCCAGCAGCCAAGGAGGAGGGAGGGAGGAGACCCAGTACTTC
- TRBJ1-1 TRBV6-2/TRBV6-3 few CASSYSGGSETEAFF TGTGCCAGCAGTTACTCCGGGGGATCGGAAACTGAAGCTTTCTTT
- TRBJ2-1 TRBV30 - CAWSVRAGHNEQFF TGTGCCTGGAGTGTACGGGCGGGACACAATGAGCAGTTCTTC
- TRBJ2-3 TRBV19 - CATSPAVTSTDTQYF TGTGCCACCAGCCCAGCGGTAACTAGCACAGATACGCAGTATTTT
- TRBJ2-3 TRBV20-1 once CSASWRDTQYF TGCAGTGCTTCATGGAGAGATACGCAGTATTTT
TRBD2 TRBJ2-6 TRBV6-2/TRBV6-3 - CASSYRLAGGASGANVLTF TGTGCCAGCAGTTACCGGCTAGCGGGGGGGGCGAGCGGGGCCAACGTCCTGACTTTC
- TRBJ2-3 TRBV7-6 - CASSFWTSAGTDTQYF TGTGCCAGCAGCTTTTGGACTTCGGCTGGCACAGATACGCAGTATTTT
TRBD1 TRBJ1-1 TRBV12-3/TRBV12-4 - CASRRGARTEAFF TGTGCCAGCCGCAGGGGGGCTAGGACTGAAGCTTTCTTT
- TRBJ2-1 TRBV3-1/TRBV3-2 - CASSGPRRGDNEQFF TGTGCCAGCAGTGGCCCCCGGCGGGGAGACAATGAGCAGTTCTTC
- TRBJ1-2 TRBV5-4 - CASSLPLSGENNYGYTF TGTGCCAGCAGCCTACCCTTGAGTGGAGAGAATAACTATGGCTACACCTTC
TRBD1 TRBJ1-2 TRBV19 - CASSMDRGHYGYTF TGTGCCAGTAGTATGGACAGGGGGCATTATGGCTACACCTTC
- TRBJ1-6 TRBV7-9 - CASSLGANSPLHF TGTGCCAGCAGCTTAGGCGCTAATTCACCCCTCCACTTT
TRBD1 TRBJ1-2 TRBV28 - CASTPGTGGSYGYTF TGTGCCAGCACACCCGGGACAGGGGGAAGCTATGGCTACACCTTC
TRBD2 TRBJ2-3 TRBV10-3 - CAISDPGGQAQYF TGTGCCATCAGTGACCCGGGGGGGCAGGCGCAGTATTTT
- TRBJ2-1 TRBV6-2/TRBV6-3 - CASSYLYNEQFF TGTGCCAGCAGTTACCTGTACAATGAGCAGTTCTTC
- TRBJ1-2 TRBV11-3 once CASSLFAGDYGYTF TGTGCCAGCAGCTTATTTGCAGGGGACTATGGCTACACCTTC
- TRBJ1-1 TRBV6-1 - CASSEAHRFHAFF TGTGCCAGCAGTGAAGCGCACAGGTTTCACGCTTTCTTT
- TRBJ2-1 TRBV10-3 - CAITRTGSNEQFF TGTGCCATCACCCGAACTGGGAGCAATGAGCAGTTCTTC
- TRBJ2-5 TRBV15 once CATSRDRGETQYF TGTGCCACCAGCAGAGATCGAGGAGAGACCCAGTACTTC
- TRBJ1-6 TRBV28 - CASSTHGMTDSPLHF TGTGCCAGCAGTACCCACGGGATGACGGATTCACCCCTCCACTTT
TRBD1 TRBJ1-2 TRBV2 - CASSVDRGRGGYTF TGTGCCAGCAGTGTGGACAGGGGGAGGGGTGGCTACACCTTC
- TRBJ1-2 TRBV9 - CASSVAGSPGPNYGYTF TGTGCCAGCAGCGTAGCAGGGTCCCCGGGCCCTAACTATGGCTACACCTTC
TRBD1 TRBJ1-1 TRBV7-9 - CASSPEGQRNTEAFF TGTGCCAGCAGCCCGGAGGGACAGAGGAACACTGAAGCTTTCTTT
TRBD2 TRBJ2-3 TRBV7-2 - CASSSTGLAGGGTDTQYF TGTGCCAGCAGCTCTACCGGACTAGCGGGGGGGGGAACAGATACGCAGTATTTT
TRBD2 TRBJ2-7 TRBV29-1 - CSVEDRGGRDEQYF TGCAGCGTTGAAGATCGCGGGGGGCGAGACGAGCAGTACTTC
TRBD2 TRBJ2-1 TRBV4-3 - CASSQDPAGGPGEQFF TGCGCCAGCAGCCAAGATCCAGCGGGGGGGCCGGGCGAGCAGTTCTTC
TRBD2 TRBJ2-7 TRBV4-3 - CASSQRLLADSYEQYF TGCGCCAGCAGCCAACGCTTGCTAGCGGACTCCTACGAGCAGTACTTC
- TRBJ1-3 TRBV7-9 - CASSLHDFQDNTIYF TGTGCCAGCAGCTTACATGATTTCCAGGATAACACCATATATTTT
- TRBJ2-7 TRBV5-5 - CASSLKLEGAEQYF TGTGCCAGCAGCCTTAAGCTTGAGGGCGCCGAGCAGTACTTC
- TRBJ2-1 TRBV27 - CASSPGRGNEQFF TGTGCCAGCAGTCCGGGGAGAGGCAATGAGCAGTTCTTC
TRBD2 TRBJ2-2 TRBV5-6 - CASSLAPSGANTGELFF TGTGCCAGCAGCTTGGCGCCTAGCGGGGCGAACACCGGGGAGCTGTTTTTT
TRBD2 TRBJ2-1 TRBV6-6 - CASSPPRAGGDNEQFF TGTGCCAGCAGCCCGCCGAGAGCGGGGGGAGACAATGAGCAGTTCTTC
- TRBJ1-1 TRBV11-2 - CASSPGGGVFGFF TGTGCCAGCAGCCCCGGCGGAGGGGTGTTCGGTTTCTTT
- TRBJ1-6 TRBV10-3 - CAISEAGADSPLHF TGTGCCATCAGTGAGGCAGGGGCCGACTCACCCCTCCACTTT
TRBD2 TRBJ2-1 TRBV6-5 - CASRTGTSGYNEQFF TGTGCCAGCAGGACGGGGACTAGCGGCTACAATGAGCAGTTCTTC
- TRBJ2-3 TRBV18 once CASSEGPRGVSTDTQYF TGTGCCAGCTCAGAGGGACCCAGGGGAGTTAGCACAGATACGCAGTATTTT
- TRBJ1-4 TRBV2 - CASKGGRNEKLFF TGTGCCAGCAAAGGCGGAAGGAATGAAAAACTGTTTTTT
- TRBJ2-5 TRBV5-4 few CASSTRQQETQYF TGTGCCAGCAGCACTCGACAGCAAGAGACCCAGTACTTC
- TRBJ1-3 TRBV14 few CASSQAGNTIYF TGTGCCAGCAGCCAGGCAGGAAACACCATATATTTT
TRBD2 TRBJ2-1 TRBV18 - CASSPFFGRYNEQFF TGTGCCAGCTCACCTTTCTTCGGGAGGTACAATGAGCAGTTCTTC
TRBD2 TRBJ2-1 TRBV5-6 - CASSVTSGPYNEQFF TGTGCCAGCAGCGTGACTAGCGGGCCATACAATGAGCAGTTCTTC
TRBD1 TRBJ1-4 TRBV7-9 - CASSSTGAGAEKLFF TGTGCCAGCAGCTCCACAGGGGCAGGGGCTGAAAAACTGTTTTTT
TRBD1 TRBJ1-2 TRBV7-2 - CASSLGQGGYGGYTF TGTGCCAGCAGCCTGGGACAGGGTGGTTATGGTGGCTACACCTTC
TRBD2 TRBJ2-7 TRBV6-5 - CASSYSLAGSSYEQYF TGTGCCAGCAGTTACTCGTTAGCGGGGAGCTCCTACGAGCAGTACTTC
- TRBJ1-1 TRBV10-2 - CASSELGMNTEAFF TGCGCCAGCAGTGAGCTGGGCATGAACACTGAAGCTTTCTTT
- TRBJ2-3 TRBV18 - CASSPLLGAYTDTQYF TGTGCCAGCTCACCGCTACTAGGCGCCTACACAGATACGCAGTATTTT